This entry lists 14 T cell receptor beta chains sequenced from one sample in a study of blood T cell repertoires in COVID-19. The repertoire was sequenced with immunoSEQ multiplex PCR; TCRdb's copy has only in-frame clones and lacks some. This sample has roughly 170,000 clones; around four fifths occur once, and the top ten carry less than 4.5%. The sequenced sample consisted of PBMCs or T cells enriched from blood (not recorded which). The origin of the receptors is a woman aged 45-65 years in a cohort exposed to, infected with or recovered from COVID-19 (not recorded which).

This CDR3 is CASSLGTSDLVVEETQYF. The CDR3 bases are TGCGCCAGCAGCCTGGGGACTAGCGACCTAGTTGTGGAAGAGACCCAGTACTTC. The chain employs TRBV5-1 and TRBJ2-5; 10 nucleotides line up with TRBD2. The CDR3 totals 18 residues. V lost 4 bases to trimming and J lost 3 bases; unmatched junction nucleotides: 15. In germline, CDR1 is SGHRS, CDR2 YFSETQ. Complete variable domain (other parts from reference TRBV5-1 and TRBJ2-5): KAGVTQTPRYLIKTRGQQVTLSCSPISGHRSVSWYQQTPGQGLQFLFEYFSETQRNKGNFPGRFSGRQFSNSRSEMNVSTLELGDSALYLCASSLGTSDLVVEETQYFGPGTRLLVL.

The rearrangement joins TRBV10-3 to TRBJ1-3; a weak D match, TRBD1 (6 bases). The CDR3 loop spans 15 amino acids. The V end lost 8 bases, the J end lost 1 base, and 15 bases lay between the germline ends. CDR1 ENHRY and CDR2 SYGVKD come from the germline V gene. The DNA for the CDR3 is TGTGCCATCGCTAAAAAGGGGGAGTCTGGAAACACCATATATTTT. It yields the protein CAIAKKGESGNTIYF.

In this sample, this clone turned up once. The chain has TRBV28 and TRBJ1-2, with D possibly TRBD1 on 6 matching bases. Trimming took 4 bases from V and 9 from J, leaving 18 bases between them. The CDR3 sequence is 14 residues long. CDR1 and CDR2 (germline): MDHEN, SYDVKM. The DNA for the CDR3 is TGTGCCAGCAGTTCCCACCGGGACACCGCACGCTACACCTTC. Its translation is CASSSHRDTARYTF.

The CDR3 is CASSVGFSNTEAFF. The CDR3 region has the DNA TGTGCCAGTAGTGTCGGGTTTTCGAACACTGAAGCTTTCTTT. The chain has TRBV19 and TRBJ1-1; no clear D. The ends were cut back, 5 bases at V and 1 base at J, with 11 bases in the middle. CDR3 length: 14 residues. The germline gives CDR1 LNHDA, CDR2 SQIVND (reference sequence).

The J gene is TRBJ1-2, the V gene TRBV20-1; D gene ambiguous. V lost 3 bases and J 4 bases, leaving 15 bases between the germline ends. The CDR3 has 14 amino acids. CDR1 DFQATT and CDR2 SNEGSKA come from the germline V gene (reference sequence). The CDR3 reads CSASTVPEGYGYTF. In DNA, the CDR3 is TGCAGTGCTAGTACAGTACCCGAGGGCTATGGCTACACCTTC.

The chain joins TRBV3-1 (or the pseudogene TRBV3-2) to TRBJ2-7; TRBD1 might be the D (5 bases). Germline CDR1 reads LGHDT; CDR2 reads YNNKEL (reference sequence). The CDR3 totals 14 residues. With 4 bases removed from V and 5 bases from J, the gap between germline ends came to 15 bases. The CDR3, as DNA: TGTGCCAGCAGCCCGGACACCCGTCGGGACGAGCAGTACTTC. Its translation: CASSPDTRRDEQYF.

Remarks on this clone: One junction end disagrees with the germline gene, perhaps due to a read error. The rearrangement joins TRBV7-7 to TRBJ2-5; 8 nucleotides align to TRBD1. From germline, CDR1 is SSHAT and CDR2 FNYEAQ (reference sequence). The CDR3 contains 15 residues. DNA of the CDR3: TGTGCTAGCAGCTTGGGGGACAGGCTGGCCGAGACCCAGTACTTC. This sequence encodes CASSLGDRLAETQYF. Full variable domain (outside the CDR3, taken from reference TRBV7-7 and TRBJ2-5): GAGVSQSPRYKVTKRGQDVTLRCDPISSHATLYWYQQALGQGPEFLTYFNYEAQPDKSGLPSDRFSAERPEGSISTLTIQRTEQRDSAMYRCASSLGDRLAETQYFGPGTRLLVL.

V is TRBV28 and J is TRBJ2-5, with 11 bases matching TRBD2. J lost 2 bases, V lost 6 bases, and 5 bases had no gene match. The CDR3 consists of 15 residues. Germline lookup yields CDR1 MDHEN and CDR2 SYDVKM. Here the CDR3 reads CASRYPSGGQETQYF. The CDR3 coding sequence is TGTGCCAGCAGGTACCCTAGCGGGGGGCAAGAGACCCAGTACTTC.

The gene calls are TRBV19 and TRBJ1-4; D is unresolved. Trimming removed 3 bases from V and 5 bases from J, with 16 bases in between. The length of the CDR3 is 16 residues. Germline V gene sequence: CDR1 LNHDA, CDR2 SQIVND (reference sequence). CDR3 amino acids: CASSMYGRTTNEKLFF. As DNA, the CDR3 is TGTGCCAGTAGTATGTATGGTCGGACTACGAATGAAAAACTGTTTTTT. The whole variable domain, filled in from reference TRBV19 and TRBJ1-4, reads DGGITQSPKYLFRKEGQNVTLSCEQNLNHDAMYWYRQDPGQGLRLIYYSQIVNDFQKGDIAEGYSVSREKKESFPLTVTSAQKNPTAFYLCASSMYGRTTNEKLFFGSGTQLSVL.

The chain carries TRBV2 and TRBJ1-1; perhaps TRBD1 as D (6 bases). The germline CDR1 and CDR2 sequences are SNHLY and FYNNEI. Trimming took off 4 bases at V and 4 bases at J, with 13 bases between the two ends. The CDR3 has 14 residues. The CDR3 region is CASSGRGYGTEAFF. The CDR3 DNA reads TGTGCCAGCAGTGGCAGGGGTTATGGCACTGAAGCTTTCTTT.

Here the CDR3 DNA reads TGTGCCAGTAGTATTGTTTTGAGACAGGGAGGCAATCAGCCCCAGCATTTT. Translation gives CASSIVLRQGGNQPQHF. The chain recombines TRBV19 with TRBJ1-5, with TRBD1 matching over 7 bases. Germline assignment: CDR1 LNHDA and CDR2 SQIVND (reference sequence). The CDR3 sequence is 17 residues long. The ends lost 3 bases at V and 2 bases at J; junction bases unmatched: 10.

The chain uses TRBV4-2 and TRBJ1-2; D is possibly TRBD1 (6 bases). Trimming pared 1 base from V and 2 bases from J, leaving 14 bases between. Germline V gene lookup returns CDR1 LGHNA and CDR2 YNFKEQ. The CDR3 consists of 16 residues. The CDR3 reads CASSQGSQGLNYGYTF. CDR3 nucleotide sequence: TGTGCCAGCAGCCAAGGGAGCCAGGGGCTAAACTATGGCTACACCTTC.

The chain couples TRBV7-8 to TRBJ2-5; TRBD1 agrees at 9 bases. V dropped 4 bases and J dropped 5; count of bases not matched to a gene: 8. The CDR3 is made up of 15 amino acids. In germline, CDR1 is SGHVS, CDR2 FQNEAQ. Here the CDR3 reads CASSSQTTGGETQYF. CDR3 in DNA: TGTGCCAGCAGCTCGCAAACTACAGGGGGCGAGACCCAGTACTTC.

The chain carries TRBV29-1 and TRBJ2-1, with TRBD2 identical over 10 bases. Trimming at V came to 3 bases and at J to 9 bases, leaving 5 bases not matched to a gene. CDR3 length: 13 residues. Germline values: CDR1 SQVTM, CDR2 ANQGSEA. Written as DNA, the CDR3 is TGCAGCGTTGAGCAAGCGGGAGGGAGTGAGCAGTTCTTC. Protein: CSVEQAGGSEQFF.